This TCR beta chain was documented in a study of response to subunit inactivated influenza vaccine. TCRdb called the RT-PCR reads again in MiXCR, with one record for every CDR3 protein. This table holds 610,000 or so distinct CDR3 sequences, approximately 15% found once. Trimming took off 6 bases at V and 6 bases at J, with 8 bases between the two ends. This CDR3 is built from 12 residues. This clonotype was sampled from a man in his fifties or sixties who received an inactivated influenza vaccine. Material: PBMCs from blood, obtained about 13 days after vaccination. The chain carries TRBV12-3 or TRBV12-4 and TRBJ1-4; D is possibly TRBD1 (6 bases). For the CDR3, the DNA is TGTGCCAGCAGCTACAGGGATGAAAAACTGTTTTTT. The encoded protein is CASSYRDEKLFF.